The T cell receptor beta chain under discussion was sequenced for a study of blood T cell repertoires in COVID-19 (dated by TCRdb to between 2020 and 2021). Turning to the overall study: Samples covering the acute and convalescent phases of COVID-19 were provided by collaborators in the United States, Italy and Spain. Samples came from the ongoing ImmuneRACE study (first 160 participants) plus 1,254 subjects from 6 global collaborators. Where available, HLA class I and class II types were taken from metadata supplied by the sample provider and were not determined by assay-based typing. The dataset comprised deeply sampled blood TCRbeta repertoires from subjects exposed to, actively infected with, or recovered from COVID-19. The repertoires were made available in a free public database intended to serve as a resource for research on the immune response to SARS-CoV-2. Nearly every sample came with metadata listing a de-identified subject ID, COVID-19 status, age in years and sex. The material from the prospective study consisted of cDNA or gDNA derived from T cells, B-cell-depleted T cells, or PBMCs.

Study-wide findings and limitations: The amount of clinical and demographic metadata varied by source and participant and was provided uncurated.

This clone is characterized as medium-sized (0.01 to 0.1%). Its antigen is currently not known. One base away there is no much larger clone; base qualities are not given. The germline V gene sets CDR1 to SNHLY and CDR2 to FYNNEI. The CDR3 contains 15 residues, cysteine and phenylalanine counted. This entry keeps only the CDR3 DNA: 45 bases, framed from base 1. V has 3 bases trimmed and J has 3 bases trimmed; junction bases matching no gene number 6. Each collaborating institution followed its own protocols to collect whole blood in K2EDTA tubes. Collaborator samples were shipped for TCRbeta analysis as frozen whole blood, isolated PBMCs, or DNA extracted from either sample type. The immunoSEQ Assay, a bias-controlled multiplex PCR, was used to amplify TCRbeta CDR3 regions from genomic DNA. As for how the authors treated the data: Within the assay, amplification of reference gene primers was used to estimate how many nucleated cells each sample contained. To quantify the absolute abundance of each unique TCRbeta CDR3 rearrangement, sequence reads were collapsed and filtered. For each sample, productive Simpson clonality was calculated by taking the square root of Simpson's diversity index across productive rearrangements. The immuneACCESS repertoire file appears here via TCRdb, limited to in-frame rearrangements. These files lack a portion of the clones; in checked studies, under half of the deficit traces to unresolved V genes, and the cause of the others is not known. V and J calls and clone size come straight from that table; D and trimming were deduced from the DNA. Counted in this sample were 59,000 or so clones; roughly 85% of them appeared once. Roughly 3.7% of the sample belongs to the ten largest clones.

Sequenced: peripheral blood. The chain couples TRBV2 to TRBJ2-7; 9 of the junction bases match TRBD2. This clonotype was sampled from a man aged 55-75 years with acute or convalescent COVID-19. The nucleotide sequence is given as TGTGCCAGCAGTGATATGGTAGCGGGAGACTACGAGCAGTACTTC. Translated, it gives CASSDMVAGDYEQYF.